The T cell receptor beta chain described here comes from a study of T cells in Graves' hyperthyroidism and ophthalmopathy. Study results and caveats: Stable hyperthyroidism was separated from ophthalmopathy by a model based on 13 V-J features. The model anticipated ophthalmopathy a median about six months pre-onset.

Regarding this clonotype: The antigen is undetermined.

Trimming shortened V by 7 bases and J by 4 bases, and 10 bases separated the two germline ends. The CDR3 runs 13 residues. The germline CDR1 and CDR2 sequences are MNHNS and SASEGT. The TCR beta CDR3 regions underwent amplification using RNA transcripts as the source. Primed by the HTBI set, a first-round RT-PCR was run on the TCR CDR3. TCRdb ran MiXCR on the multiplex PCR reads and lists one entry per CDR3 protein. The data contain some 550,000 distinct CDR3 sequences, 15% to 20% of them seen just once; the ten biggest clones take up roughly 3%. The sequence derives from a woman between 40 and 55 years old with Graves' ophthalmopathy. The material sequenced was blood. This chain joins TRBV6-1 and TRBJ2-2; D gene unclear. This chain's CDR3 is CASNTESTGELFF. CDR3 coding DNA: TGTGCCAGCAATACAGAAAGCACCGGGGAGCTGTTTTTT.